A single T cell receptor beta chain is shown here with its context. Clones were read by immunoSEQ multiplex PCR, and TCRdb kept only the in-frame ones, dropping some. The table has just under 7,500 clones, roughly 88% seen once; the top ten hold around 8.1%. These data originate in a study of T cell repertoires in ileal Crohn's disease. Whole-study context: 30% to 40% were active smokers at surgery; median disease duration was 7.9 years.

Germline V lookup: CDR1 SGDLS, CDR2 YYNGEE. This CDR3 region has 13 residues. The V gene lost 2 bases and the J gene lost 8 bases, with 10 bases spanning the gap. This chain links TRBV9 with TRBJ2-2; D unresolved. The sample consisted of ileal tissue. This TCR derives from an adult with Crohn's disease. Written as DNA, the CDR3 is TGTGCCAGCAGCGTGAGGCCCACAGGGGAGCTGTTTTTT. Its translation is CASSVRPTGELFF.